This T cell receptor beta chain was sequenced in a study of blood T cell repertoires in COVID-19. For the study at large: COVID-19 samples collected from the United States, Italy and Spain covered acute and convalescent phases. PBMCs, B-cell-depleted T cells, or T cells were the source of the cDNA or gDNA that made up the material.

In the authors' methods: How many nucleated cells were present was estimated from reference gene primer amplification. Assay: immunoSEQ multiplex PCR; the TCRdb copy retains only in-frame clones and omits some. V, J and clone size reflect that table, while D and trimming were determined from the DNA. The sample shows 130,000 to 150,000 clones, over 75% of them seen only once. Per the germline V gene, CDR1 is SGHTA and CDR2 is FQGTGA. The CDR3 length is 20 residues. Trimming cost V 3 bases and J 0 bases; bases outside gene matches: 16. Patients of the Seattle cohort, enrolled during active infection, were followed longitudinally.

The V gene is TRBV7-3, the J gene TRBJ1-4; the match to TRBD1 covers 7 bases. The receptor was isolated from a woman aged 55-75 years with COVID-19, enrolled during active disease. Sequencing input: peripheral blood. CDR3 in DNA: TGTGCCAGCAGCTTTAGAACCCGGGACAGTTTCGGGTCAACTAATGAAAAACTGTTTTTT. It codes for CASSFRTRDSFGSTNEKLFF.